This TCR beta chain was found in a study of blood T cell repertoires in COVID-19. Study overall: COVID-19 samples, acute and convalescent, were from the United States, Italy and Spain.

The V segment lost 6 bases and the J segment 4 bases; nucleotides outside the gene matches: 3. This CDR3 spans 15 amino acids. The V gene's germline CDR1 is MNHEY and CDR2 SVGAGI. Authors' data handling: Amplification from reference gene primers served as the basis for estimated nucleated cell counts. This table comes from immunoSEQ multiplex PCR, and its TCRdb copy is limited to in-frame clones, with some not included. From that table come the V and J calls and clone size; the DNA was used to work out D and trimming. The profile shows roughly 190,000 clones, around 89% of them singletons. Specimen: peripheral blood. The rearrangement uses TRBV6-5 and TRBJ2-2, with 12 bases that match TRBD1. The receptor was derived from a man aged 35 to 55 with active or convalescent COVID-19. For the CDR3, the DNA is TGTGCCAGCAGGGGACAGGGGGCGCTCACCGGGGAGCTGTTTTTT. Translation gives CASRGQGALTGELFF.